These T cell receptor beta chains were read from a single sample in a study of long-term antiretroviral therapy in people with HIV. Repertoires were generated with immunoSEQ multiplex PCR, while TCRdb's copy carries only in-frame clones and drops some. The sample consists of 15,000 to 20,000 clones, approximately 73% of them appearing once. This material consisted of unsorted PBMCs, taken 2.5 years before starting antiretroviral therapy. These receptors all stem from a woman between 45 and 60 years old with HIV. The CDR3 runs from the conserved cysteine through the conserved F or W.

14	TRBV7-8	CASSPREENTEAFF
15	TRBV27	CASSTTGETNYGYTF
13	TRBV27	CASSSAGAQPQHF
12	TRBV7-3	CASTPREYTQYF
13	TRBV13	CASSRSGANVLTF
14	TRBV12-5	CASGLDRPESPLHF
16	TRBV29-1	CSVLDRGDTGANVLTF
16	TRBV7-3	CASSLGASRGPDTQYF
14	TRBV19	CASSMRSDNQPQHF
14	TRBV11-3	CASRKVQGTGELFF
15	TRBV28	CASSPTGGGFDGYTF
13	TRBV4-1	CASSQDPTLRWVF
14	TRBV19	CASSSQGSNQPQHF